This T cell receptor beta chain is from a study of cytomegalovirus exposure and HLA in healthy donors. The study, taken as a whole, reports: In a later analysis, V- and J-gene trimming of beta chains associated with a DCLRE1C missense variant, replicated independently. What a later analysis reportedly showed was that an Asian-associated ancestry cluster had fewer N-insertions than the roughly 670-donor mean. Cytomegalovirus status was reportedly diagnosed by the classifier with high specificity and sensitivity.

Germline CDR1 is SGHRS and CDR2 is YFSETQ. This CDR3 is built from 17 residues. Trimming at V came to 0 bases and at J to 7 bases, leaving 10 bases not matched to a gene. It was with 60 Vbeta and 13 Jbeta primers that the PCR ran. The protocol was immunoSEQ multiplex PCR, while the TCRdb copy is restricted to in-frame clones and leaves out a portion. The table has about 150,000 clones, about four fifths seen once. All the people who gave samples were healthy bone marrow donors. As to this clone: Its antigen is currently unknown.

The chain couples TRBV5-1 to TRBJ1-6, with TRBD1 matching over 7 bases. The sample was PBMCs. The TCR sequence derives from a man aged 45-60 years in good health and CMV-seropositive. DNA of the CDR3: TGCGCCAGCAGCTTGGAATACCAGGGGGTATCCAATTCACCCCTCCACTTT. Translating gives CASSLEYQGVSNSPLHF.